This T cell receptor (beta chain) was retrieved from a study of cytomegalovirus exposure and HLA in healthy donors. Broader study findings: One variant, a missense change in DCLRE1C, was linked in a later analysis to TCR beta V- and J-gene trimming. TCR beta V segments were, for the most part, productive about 87% or about 30% of the time in an earlier analysis.

For this clone: What it recognizes is unknown.

The PCR was carried out with 60 Vbeta primers and 13 Jbeta primers. This table comes from immunoSEQ multiplex PCR, and its TCRdb copy is limited to in-frame clones, with some not included. The sample shows approximately 150,000 clones, 65% to 80% of them seen only once. This CDR3 comprises 14 residues. Germline trimming cut 6 bases from V and 5 bases from J; bases unmatched to any gene: 10. CDR1 SGHTA and CDR2 FQGNSA come from the germline V gene. The TCR was taken from a middle-aged man in good health and CMV-seronegative. The chain uses TRBV7-2 and TRBJ2-7; 7 positions match TRBD1. The sequenced sample consisted of PBMCs. As DNA, the CDR3 is TGTGCCAGCAGACGTACAGGGGACAGCAACGAGCAGTACTTC. Protein: CASRRTGDSNEQYF.